One sample yielded the 10 T cell receptor beta chains listed below, sequenced in a study of beta chain features in type 1 diabetes. The study's findings and limits: A moderate, significant TCRB CDR3 shortening appeared in type 1 diabetes across four CD4+ subsets.

For these receptors, no antigen is known. Isolated RNA was reverse transcribed in full, so expressed TCRB transcripts were sequenced. The protocol was immunoSEQ multiplex PCR, while the TCRdb copy is restricted to in-frame clones and leaves out a portion. The sample includes 150,000 to 200,000 clones, roughly 9% of them seen just once. The sample was central memory CD4+ T cells from blood. The receptors were gathered from a young woman with type 1 diabetes.

This clone came up a few times. The gene calls are TRBV27 and TRBJ1-2; 10 bases fit TRBD1. Germline V gene data show CDR1 as MNHEY and CDR2 as SMNVEV (reference sequence). After removal of 5 bases from V and 7 bases from J, the junction contained 10 bases not matched to a gene. The length of the CDR3 is 15 residues. CDR3 sequence reads: CASSTRDRGLLGYTF. The CDR3 DNA is TGTGCCAGCAGTACCCGGGACAGGGGACTGCTTGGCTACACCTTC.

This clone appeared a few times. The DNA for the CDR3 is TGTGCCAGCAGCCCGACAGGGGGTATTTATGGCTACACCTTC. Its translation: CASSPTGGIYGYTF. This chain joins TRBV7-9 and TRBJ1-2, with TRBD1 matching 9 bases. The germline V gene has CDR1 SEHNR and CDR2 FQNEAQ (reference sequence). This CDR3 has 14 residues. J was trimmed by 5 bases and V by 5 bases; bases with no gene match: 6.

This clone was detected only a few times. J is TRBJ2-7 and V is TRBV11-1; unclear D gene. Per germline, CDR1 SGHAT and CDR2 FQDESV (reference sequence). This CDR3 spans 14 amino acids. The germline V and J ends were trimmed by 3 bases and 0 bases, with 9 bases remaining between them. The CDR3 region has the DNA TGTGCCAGCAGCTTGGAACGGAGCTCCTACGAGCAGTACTTC. This encodes CASSLERSSYEQYF.

This clone was counted a few times. DNA for the CDR3: TGCAGCGTCCACAAGGGGAAGGGTTTTCAGGAGCAGTACTTC. Encoded protein: CSVHKGKGFQEQYF. The chain carries TRBV29-1 and TRBJ2-7; D perhaps matches TRBD1 (5 bases). The V end was cut by 6 bases, the J end by 7 bases, with 22 bases between. This CDR3 is built from 14 residues. Per germline, CDR1 SQVTM and CDR2 ANQGSEA.

The chain joins TRBV30 to TRBJ1-2; D may be TRBD1 (5 bases). CDR3 length equals 12 residues. V dropped 3 bases and J dropped 4 bases, with 9 bases sitting between them. Looked up from germline, CDR1 is GTSNPN and CDR2 is SVGIG (reference sequence). CDR3 DNA: TGTGCCTGGAGCCGGACAAGCTATGGCTACACCTTC. Its protein product is CAWSRTSYGYTF.

This clone turned up a few times. The chain uses TRBV19 and TRBJ2-2; TRBD1 matches 8 bases. Germline CDR1 is LNHDA and CDR2 is SQIVND (reference sequence). V lost 3 bases to trimming and J lost 6 bases; unmatched junction nucleotides: 3. The CDR3 has 14 residues. The CDR3 DNA follows: TGTGCCAGTAGTATTCAGGGGGCCGCCGGGGAGCTGTTTTTT. Its protein is CASSIQGAAGELFF. Looking up the rest from reference TRBV19 and TRBJ2-2 gives the full variable domain: DGGITQSPKYLFRKEGQNVTLSCEQNLNHDAMYWYRQDPGQGLRLIYYSQIVNDFQKGDIAEGYSVSREKKESFPLTVTSAQKNPTAFYLCASSIQGAAGELFFGEGSRLTVL.

The V call is TRBV27, the J call TRBJ2-1; D is perhaps TRBD1 (5 bases). CDR3 length: 14 residues. CDR1 is MNHEY, CDR2 SMNVEV, per germline (reference sequence). The V end lost 7 bases, the J end lost 3 bases, and 13 bases lay between the germline ends. CDR3 sequence: CASTFQGHYNEQFF. The CDR3 nucleotides are TGTGCCAGCACGTTTCAGGGCCACTACAATGAGCAGTTCTTC.

The chain combines TRBV30 with TRBJ2-7; 15 positions agree with TRBD2. The CDR3 spans 18 residues. In germline, CDR1 is GTSNPN, CDR2 SVGIG (reference sequence). The V segment lost 0 bases and the J segment 1 base; nucleotides outside the gene matches: 7. This chain's CDR3 is CAWSVYPGLAGGSYEQYF. CDR3 nucleotide sequence: TGTGCCTGGAGTGTCTACCCGGGACTAGCGGGAGGATCCTACGAGCAGTACTTC.

V and J are TRBV18 and TRBJ2-7, with TRBD2 as a possible D gene (6 bases). The germline gives CDR1 KGHSH, CDR2 LQKENI. V was clipped by 2 bases and J by 1 base, with 12 bases between them. The CDR3 runs to 15 residues. The CDR3 reads CASSPKGGFSYEQYF. The CDR3 region has the DNA TGTGCCAGCTCACCAAAGGGAGGCTTTTCCTACGAGCAGTACTTC.

The V and J genes are TRBV27 and TRBJ2-3; TRBD1 agrees at 7 bases. V shed 6 bases, J shed 1 base, and the junction held 4 bases outside the gene matches. This CDR3 has 14 residues. The germline V gene has CDR1 MNHEY and CDR2 SMNVEV (reference sequence). CDR3 loop: CASSADRGTDTQYF. DNA of the CDR3: TGTGCCAGCAGCGCAGACAGGGGCACAGATACGCAGTATTTT.